The rows below give T cell receptor beta chains drawn from one sample of a study of blood T cell repertoires in COVID-19. Method: immunoSEQ multiplex PCR; TCRdb's copy keeps in-frame clones and lacks some. In the table there are 250,000 to 350,000 clones, about 83% of which are singletons. Material for sequencing was peripheral blood. The receptors come from a woman aged 50 to 60 with acute or convalescent COVID-19. The CDR3 runs from the conserved cysteine through the conserved F or W. The D gene is left open where the match is weak. The size entry is marked missing in some rows and otherwise reads once, few, many or a size class.

d_call	v_call	j_call	clone_size	cdr3_nt	cdr3_aa
TRBD1	TRBV27	TRBJ1-2	few	TGTGCCAGCAGCCCAAACCGACAGGGGGGAGAGGGCTACACCTTC	CASSPNRQGGEGYTF
.	TRBV9	TRBJ2-3	.	TGTGCCAGCAGCGTAGAATCAAGGCTAGGGGGTATAGATACGCAGTATTTT	CASSVESRLGGIDTQYF
TRBD2	TRBV5-1	TRBJ2-7	.	TGCGCCAGCAGCGTTGGACTAGCGGGGGACTACGAGCAGTACTTC	CASSVGLAGDYEQYF
TRBD1	TRBV5-1	TRBJ2-4	.	TGCGCCAGCAGCAGGGACAGGGGGGCCAAAAACATTCAGTACTTC	CASSRDRGAKNIQYF
.	TRBV7-9	TRBJ1-4	.	TGTGCCAGCACCCTTAGCGGGGGCGCCAATGAAAAACTGTTTTTT	CASTLSGGANEKLFF
TRBD1	TRBV24-1	TRBJ1-5	.	TGTGCCACCAGTGGGACAGGGAATCAGCCCCAGCATTTT	CATSGTGNQPQHF
TRBD2	TRBV24-1	TRBJ2-1	.	TGTGCCACCAGTGGGTGGGAGGGCCTCAATGAGCAGTTCTTC	CATSGWEGLNEQFF
TRBD2	TRBV7-2	TRBJ2-1	.	TGTGCCAGCAGCGAGGGACTAGCGGGAGCAGGAGAGCAGTTCTTC	CASSEGLAGAGEQFF
TRBD2	TRBV6-5	TRBJ2-7	.	TGTGCCAGCAGTACGTATAGCGGGAGCTCCTACGAGCAGTACTTC	CASSTYSGSSYEQYF
TRBD1	TRBV6-5	TRBJ2-7	.	TGTGCCAGCAGAAAGGACAGGGGAATCACCTACGAGCAGTACTTC	CASRKDRGITYEQYF
.	TRBV19	TRBJ1-2	.	TGTGCCAGTAGTACCACAGGGCCAGGGGATGGCTACACCTTC	CASSTTGPGDGYTF
.	TRBV10-3	TRBJ1-5	.	TGTGCCATCAGTGAGCAGGGCCCAGATAGCAATCAGCCCCAGCATTTT	CAISEQGPDSNQPQHF
TRBD1	TRBV6-5	TRBJ2-7	.	TGTGCCAGCAGTTACTCCGGCACAGGGGTCTACGAGCAGTACTTC	CASSYSGTGVYEQYF
TRBD1	TRBV7-8	TRBJ2-5	.	TGTGCCAGCAGCATTCAGACAGGGTGGTACGAGACCCAGTACTTC	CASSIQTGWYETQYF
TRBD1	TRBV11-2	TRBJ2-6	.	TGTGCCAGCAGCTTAGGACCCGGGACAGGGACCTCTGGGGCCAACGTCCTGACTTTC	CASSLGPGTGTSGANVLTF
TRBD1	TRBV12-3/TRBV12-4	TRBJ2-3	.	TGTGCCAGCAGTTCCAGGGGGACAGATACGCAGTATTTT	CASSSRGTDTQYF
.	TRBV28	TRBJ2-7	once	TGTGCCAGCAGTTTAGGGGACACTACAGTATTTACCTACGAGCAGTACTTC	CASSLGDTTVFTYEQYF
TRBD1	TRBV6-5	TRBJ1-2	.	TGTGCCAGCAGGGCACCGGGACAGAACTATGGCTACACCTTC	CASRAPGQNYGYTF
.	TRBV28	TRBJ1-1	.	TGTGCCAGCAGTTTATTCGGTATGAACACTGAAGCTTTCTTT	CASSLFGMNTEAFF
.	TRBV11-2	TRBJ2-1	.	TGTGCCAGCAGCTTAGATCTAGGGGGGGCGTACTACAATGAGCAGTTCTTC	CASSLDLGGAYYNEQFF
.	TRBV19	TRBJ2-3	.	TGTGCCAGTAGTATAGATTATTTTGGCAGGGCTAACACAGATACGCAGTATTTT	CASSIDYFGRANTDTQYF
TRBD1	TRBV24-1	TRBJ1-4	.	TGTGCCACCAGTGATGGGACAGGGAGAAATGAAAAACTGTTTTTT	CATSDGTGRNEKLFF
TRBD1	TRBV11-2	TRBJ1-5	.	TGTGCCAGCAGCTTAACACAGGGGGCCGTTCAGCCCCAGCATTTT	CASSLTQGAVQPQHF
TRBD2	TRBV7-8	TRBJ2-5	.	TGTGCCAGCAGGGGTTGGGGTAGGCGGGAGTTGGAAGAGACCCAGTACTTC	CASRGWGRRELEETQYF
.	TRBV27	TRBJ1-1	.	TGTGCCAGCAGTTTATCGTCGGGTTTAACTGAAGCTTTCTTT	CASSLSSGLTEAFF
.	TRBV28	TRBJ2-1	.	TGTGCCAGCAGTTTATCCGGGTACAATGAGCAGTTCTTC	CASSLSGYNEQFF
.	TRBV11-2	TRBJ2-7	.	TGTGCCAGCAGCTTAGGACGGGACTACGAGCAGTACTTC	CASSLGRDYEQYF
.	TRBV5-1	TRBJ1-6	few	TGCGCCAGCAGCCCGACATACTCTAATTCACCCCTCCACTTT	CASSPTYSNSPLHF
TRBD1	TRBV7-9	TRBJ1-4	.	TGTGCCAGCAGCAAAGACAGGGGAGGTTGGGATGAAAAACTGTTTTTT	CASSKDRGGWDEKLFF
TRBD1	TRBV7-8	TRBJ1-2	once	TGTGCCAGCAGCTTGGGGACAGGGGGCTCTGGCTACACCTTC	CASSLGTGGSGYTF
.	TRBV6-1	TRBJ2-7	.	TGTGCCAGCAGTGAAGCGCGGGCTAGCGTCCGGTTGGAGCAGTACTTC	CASSEARASVRLEQYF
.	TRBV5-1	TRBJ2-1	.	TGCGCCAGCAGCTTGTTTGGGGGGAGTGGATATAATGAGCAGTTCTTC	CASSLFGGSGYNEQFF
.	TRBV28	TRBJ2-7	.	TGTGCCAGCAGTTTAGGTCGGCAGGGATCTTTCGAGCAGTACTTC	CASSLGRQGSFEQYF